This T cell receptor (beta chain) was sequenced in a study of identical twins. The germline V gene encodes CDR1 ENHRY and CDR2 SYGVKD. The CDR3 runs to 13 residues. The junction had 6 bases not matched to a gene; V was cut back by 6 bases and J by 6 bases. The authors used template switching to add a universal primer site and gave cDNA unique molecular identifiers. TCRdb itself ran the 5' RACE reads through MiXCR, one entry per CDR3 protein. Seen here are around 220,000 distinct CDR3 sequences, roughly a tenth observed once, and the top ten hold 10%. The V and J genes are TRBV10-3 and TRBJ1-2; 8 bases line up with TRBD1. This receptor was taken from a man between 50 and 59 years old in good health. The sample taken for sequencing was memory T cells sorted from blood. Written as DNA, the CDR3 is TGTGCCATCAGAGGACAGGGCGTGGATGGCTACACCTTC. Encoded protein: CAIRGQGVDGYTF.